These 5 T cell receptor beta chains came from one sample sequenced in a study of siplizumab effects on memory and regulatory T cells. The method was immunoSEQ multiplex PCR; TCRdb's version includes in-frame clones alone and lacks a portion of them. Among fewer than 120,000 clones listed, roughly 90% were seen once. Sequences were obtained from CD4+ T cells sorted from blood. These receptors originate from a human donor in good health.

The chain is built from TRBV25-1 and TRBJ2-1; 12 positions match TRBD2. The trim removed 4 bases at V and 10 bases at J, leaving 8 bases unmatched. CDR1 is MGHDK and CDR2 is SYGVNS in the germline V gene. The CDR3 is made up of 15 amino acids. The CDR3 spells CASSATDGLAGEQFF. The CDR3 DNA reads as TGTGCCAGCAGTGCGACCGACGGACTAGCGGGGGAGCAGTTCTTC.

The rearrangement uses TRBV7-9 and TRBJ2-1, with TRBD2 matching 7 bases. CDR1 and CDR2 (germline): SEHNR, FQNEAQ (reference sequence). CDR3 length: 15 amino acids. The V segment lost 5 bases and the J segment 1 base; nucleotides outside the gene matches: 5. The chain's CDR3 is CASSPRGNSYNEQFF. The CDR3 DNA reads TGTGCCAGCAGCCCGCGGGGGAATTCCTACAATGAGCAGTTCTTC.

The chain has TRBV29-1 and TRBJ1-1; possible D gene TRBD1, 5 bases. With 7 bases removed from V and 4 bases from J, the gap between germline ends came to 16 bases. CDR3 length equals 13 residues. Germline loops: CDR1 SQVTM, CDR2 ANQGSEA. The CDR3 here is CSALAQGGTEAFF. CDR3 DNA sequence: TGCAGCGCCCTGGCCCAGGGCGGCACTGAAGCTTTCTTT.

The chain has TRBV20-1 and TRBJ2-5; the D gene is possibly TRBD2 (6 bases). V was clipped by 6 bases and J by 2 bases, with 7 bases between them. The CDR3 contains 11 residues. Germline V CDR1 and CDR2: DFQATT, SNEGSKA (reference sequence). In DNA form, the CDR3 reads TGCAGTGCGGCGGGGCAAGAGACCCAGTACTTC. The encoded protein is CSAAGQETQYF.

The V call is TRBV7-9, the J call TRBJ2-5; TRBD1 might be the D (5 bases). V shed 5 bases and J shed 5 bases, with 27 bases lying between them. CDR3 length: 18 amino acids. Germline CDR1 SEHNR, CDR2 FQNEAQ (reference sequence). The CDR3, as DNA: TGTGCCAGCAGCCCCAAGAAGCCGGGCCGAAGAAAGGGGGAGACCCAGTACTTC. It specifies CASSPKKPGRRKGETQYF.